The 8 T cell receptor beta chains in this list originate from one sample, sequenced in a study of beta chain features in type 1 diabetes. The investigators reverse transcribed all of the isolated RNA, so they sequenced expressed TCRB transcripts. Assay: immunoSEQ multiplex PCR; the TCRdb copy retains only in-frame clones and omits some. This sample yields under 300,000 clones, of which 27% are seen a single time; approximately 4% belongs to the top ten. Sequenced sample: central memory CD4+ T cells from blood. These receptors all stem from a young man in good health.

This clone occurred a few times. This chain links TRBV28 with TRBJ2-1, with D tentatively TRBD1 (5 bases). This CDR3 has 14 amino acids. The V end lost 5 bases, the J end lost 3 bases, and 11 bases lay between the germline ends. Germline lookup yields CDR1 MDHEN and CDR2 SYDVKM. The CDR3 reads CASSVIDSYNEQFF. Here the CDR3 DNA reads TGTGCCAGCAGTGTCATTGACAGCTACAATGAGCAGTTCTTC.

In regard to this clone: Other DNA sequences in the sample encode the same CDR3. This chain links TRBV6-6 with TRBJ2-3; D call uncertain. V was cut by 2 bases and J by 3 bases, with 3 bases left in between. The length of the CDR3 is 12 residues. Per germline, CDR1 MNHNY and CDR2 SVGAGI (reference sequence). The CDR3 reads CASSYGTDTQYF. The CDR3 DNA sequence: TGTGCCAGCAGTTACGGGACAGATACGCAGTATTTT.

The chain employs TRBV2 and TRBJ2-5; no firm D call. Trimming shortened V by 0 bases and J by 0 bases, and 5 bases separated the two germline ends. This CDR3 has 14 residues. Germline V gives CDR1 SNHLY, CDR2 FYNNEI. The CDR3 loop reads CASSEAPNQETQYF. The CDR3 DNA reads TGTGCCAGCAGTGAAGCGCCCAACCAAGAGACCCAGTACTTC.

This clone was counted once. The chain is built from TRBV15 and TRBJ2-6, with a possible D match to TRBD2 (6 bases). V shed 1 base and J shed 0 bases, with 13 bases lying between them. The length of the CDR3 is 18 residues. CDR1 LNHNV and CDR2 YYDKDF come from the germline V gene (reference sequence). The CDR3 sequence: CATSRVRWEASGANVLTF. In nucleotides, the CDR3 is TGTGCCACCAGCAGAGTTCGGTGGGAGGCCTCTGGGGCCAACGTCCTGACTTTC.

The chain combines TRBV9 with TRBJ2-7; tentatively, D is TRBD2 (5 bases). Trimming shortened V by 2 bases and J by 2 bases, and 11 bases separated the two germline ends. CDR3 length: 14 amino acids. Germline assignment: CDR1 SGDLS and CDR2 YYNGEE. In DNA form, the CDR3 reads TGTGCCAGCAGCGTTCCTAGCCCGCCCTACGAGCAGTACTTC. Its translation: CASSVPSPPYEQYF.

This sequence joins TRBV4-3 and TRBJ2-6, with D tentatively TRBD1 (6 bases). The CDR3 length is 15 residues. Trimming took off 2 bases at V and 1 base at J, with 6 bases between the two ends. Germline CDR1 and CDR2: LGHNA and YSLEER. Written as DNA, the CDR3 is TGCGCCAGCAGCCAACAGGGGTCTGGGGCCAACGTCCTGACTTTC. Translation gives CASSQQGSGANVLTF.

This clone has more than one count but fewer than ten. A much larger clonotype is one base distant, so this may be a read error. This chain connects TRBV30 to TRBJ2-6; D possibly matches TRBD1 or TRBD2 (5 bases each). Germline values: CDR1 GTSNPN, CDR2 SVGIG (reference sequence). The V end was cut by 6 bases, the J end by 0 bases, with 21 bases between. The CDR3 runs 18 residues. The CDR3 nucleotides are TGTGCCTGTAATCCGGGACGGACAAAATTCTCTGGGGCCAACGTCCTGACTTTC. It codes for CACNPGRTKFSGANVLTF.

This clone was seen more than once but under ten times. The gene calls are TRBV20-1 and TRBJ2-7, with D uncertain. Trimming cost V 3 bases and J 5 bases, with 8 bases left between them. Germline-derived CDR1 and CDR2 are DFQATT and SNEGSKA (reference sequence). This CDR3 is built from 11 residues. In DNA form, the CDR3 reads TGCAGTGCTAGCTGGAAGGACGAGCAGTACTTC. It is translated as CSASWKDEQYF.